The clone carrying this T cell receptor beta chain was picked up many times. The antigen remains unidentified. This specimen comes from a study of Graves' ophthalmopathy and Graves' hyperthyroidism. Study results and caveats: Appearing in blood as well were most expanded thyroid clonotypes above 0.001 frequency. From stable hyperthyroidism, ophthalmopathy was separated by a 13-signature model with 87.88% sensitivity and roughly 84% specificity.

TCR beta CDR3 amplification used RNA transcripts. The first round was an RT-PCR with HTBI primers, and the second round was a multiplex PCR. TCRdb itself ran the multiplex PCR reads through MiXCR, one entry per CDR3 protein. Of just over 600,000 distinct CDR3 sequences in the sample, over 20% were seen once. The sequence came from a woman aged 18-29 years with stable Graves' hyperthyroidism. Some clones in this sample may be carry-over from other donors' samples. The sample was peripheral blood.

CDR3 region: CASSLPGRGTEAFF. CDR3 nucleotides: TGCGCCAGCAGCCTCCCCGGGAGAGGAACTGAAGCTTTCTTT. V and J are TRBV5-1 and TRBJ1-1; D remains ambiguous. This CDR3 is 14 amino acids long. The germline V and J ends were trimmed by 4 bases and 5 bases, with 15 bases remaining between them. CDR1 and CDR2 from the germline V gene are SGHRS and YFSETQ.